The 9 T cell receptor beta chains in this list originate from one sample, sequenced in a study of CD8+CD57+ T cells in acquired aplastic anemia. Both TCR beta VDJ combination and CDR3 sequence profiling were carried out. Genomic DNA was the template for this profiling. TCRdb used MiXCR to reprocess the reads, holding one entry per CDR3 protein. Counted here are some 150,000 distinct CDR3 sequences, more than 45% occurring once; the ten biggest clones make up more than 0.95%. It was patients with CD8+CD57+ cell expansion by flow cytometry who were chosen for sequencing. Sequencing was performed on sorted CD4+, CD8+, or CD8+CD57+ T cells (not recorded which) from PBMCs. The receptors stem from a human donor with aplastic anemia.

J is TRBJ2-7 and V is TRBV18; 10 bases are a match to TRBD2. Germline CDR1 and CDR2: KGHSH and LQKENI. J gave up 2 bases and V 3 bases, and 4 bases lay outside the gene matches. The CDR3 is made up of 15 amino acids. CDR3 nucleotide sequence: TGTGCCAGCTCACCGACTAGCGGGCCCCCCTACGAGCAGTACTTC. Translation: CASSPTSGPPYEQYF.

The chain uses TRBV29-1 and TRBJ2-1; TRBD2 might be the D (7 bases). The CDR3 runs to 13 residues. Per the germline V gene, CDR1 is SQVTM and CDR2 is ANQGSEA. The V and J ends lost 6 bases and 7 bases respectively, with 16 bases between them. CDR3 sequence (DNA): TGCAGCGTGCGCGGGGGCGCGACAAATGAGCAGTTCTTC. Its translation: CSVRGGATNEQFF.

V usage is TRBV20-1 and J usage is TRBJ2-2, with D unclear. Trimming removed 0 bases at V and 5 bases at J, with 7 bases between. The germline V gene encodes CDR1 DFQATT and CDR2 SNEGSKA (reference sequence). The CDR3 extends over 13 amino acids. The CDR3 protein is CSAREEVTGELFF. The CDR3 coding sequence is TGCAGTGCTAGAGAGGAAGTGACCGGGGAGCTGTTTTTT.

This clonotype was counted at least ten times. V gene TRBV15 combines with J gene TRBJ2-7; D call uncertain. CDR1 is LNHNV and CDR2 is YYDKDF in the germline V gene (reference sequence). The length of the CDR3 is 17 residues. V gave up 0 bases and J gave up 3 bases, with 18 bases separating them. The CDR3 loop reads CATSRDRSGGRIYEQYF. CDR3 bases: TGTGCCACCAGCAGAGATAGGTCTGGCGGACGGATCTACGAGCAGTACTTC.

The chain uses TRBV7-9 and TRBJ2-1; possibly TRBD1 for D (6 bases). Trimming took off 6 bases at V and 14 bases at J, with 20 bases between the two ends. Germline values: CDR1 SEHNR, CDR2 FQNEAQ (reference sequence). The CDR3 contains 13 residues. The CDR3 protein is CASRAGRREGEFF. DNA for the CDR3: TGTGCCAGCAGGGCAGGGCGGCGCGAGGGGGAGTTCTTC. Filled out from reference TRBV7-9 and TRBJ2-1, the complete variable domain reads DTGVSQNPRHKITKRGQNVTFRCDPISEHNRLYWYRQTLGQGPEFLTYFQNEAQLEKSRLLSDRFSAERPKGSFSTLEIQRTEQGDSAMYLCASRAGRREGEFFGPGTRLTVL.

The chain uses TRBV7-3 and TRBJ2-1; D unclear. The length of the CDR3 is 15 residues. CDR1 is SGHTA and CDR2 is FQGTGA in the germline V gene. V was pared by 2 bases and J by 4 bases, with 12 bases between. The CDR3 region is CASSLDSGPYNEQFF. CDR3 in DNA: TGTGCCAGCAGCTTAGATAGTGGGCCATACAATGAGCAGTTCTTC.

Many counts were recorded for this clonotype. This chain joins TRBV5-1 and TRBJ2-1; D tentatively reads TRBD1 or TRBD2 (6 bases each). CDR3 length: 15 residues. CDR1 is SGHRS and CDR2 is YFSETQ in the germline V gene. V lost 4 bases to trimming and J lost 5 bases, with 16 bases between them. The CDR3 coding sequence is TGCGCCAGCAGCCGGAGGGACATGACCCACAATGAGCAGTTCTTC. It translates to CASSRRDMTHNEQFF.

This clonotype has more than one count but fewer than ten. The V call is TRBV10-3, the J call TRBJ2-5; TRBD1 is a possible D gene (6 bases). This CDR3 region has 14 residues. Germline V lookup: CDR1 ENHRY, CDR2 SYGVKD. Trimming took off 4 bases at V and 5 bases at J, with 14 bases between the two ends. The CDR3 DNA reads TGTGCCATCAGTGCGAGTAGGCAGGGGGAGACCCAGTACTTC. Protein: CAISASRQGETQYF.

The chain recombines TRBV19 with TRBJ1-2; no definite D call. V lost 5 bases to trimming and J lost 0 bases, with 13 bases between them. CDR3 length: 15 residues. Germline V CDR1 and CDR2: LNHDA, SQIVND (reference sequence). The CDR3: CASSLMTSSNYGYTF. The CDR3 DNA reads TGTGCCAGTAGTCTCATGACGAGTTCTAACTATGGCTACACCTTC.